Listed here are 3 T cell receptor beta chains from one sample, sequenced in a study of blood T cells in healthy people across ages. A second PCR, run for roughly 7 to 12 cycles, used a sample-barcoded 5' primer plus a J-beta primer mix. A single record per CDR3 protein comes from TCRdb applying MiXCR to the 5' RACE reads. The sample contains 630,000 or so distinct CDR3 sequences, approximately 30% of which appear only once. The source material was blood. The receptors here all came from a woman of 80 years or more in good health.

This clonotype was recorded many times. This chain uses TRBV4-2 with TRBJ1-5; 9 nucleotides line up with TRBD1. Trimming at V came to 1 base and at J to 5 bases, leaving 3 bases not matched to a gene. In germline, CDR1 is LGHNA, CDR2 YNFKEQ. This CDR3 contains 15 residues. As DNA, the CDR3 is TGTGCCAGCAGCCAAGGGGACAGGGTGCATCAGCCCCAGCATTTT. Amino acid sequence: CASSQGDRVHQPQHF.

The rearrangement links TRBV15 to TRBJ2-6; the D gene is possibly TRBD1 (6 bases). CDR1 is LNHNV and CDR2 is YYDKDF in the germline V gene (reference sequence). The length of the CDR3 is 18 residues. Trimming removed 2 bases from V and 0 bases from J, with 14 bases in between. In nucleotides, the CDR3 is TGTGCCACCAGCAGATTCCCCGACAGGTTCTCTGGGGCCAACGTCCTGACTTTC. It is translated as CATSRFPDRFSGANVLTF.

This chain connects TRBV11-2 to TRBJ2-1, with no clear D. The germline V and J ends were trimmed by 5 bases and 8 bases, with 13 bases remaining between them. The germline gives CDR1 SGHAT, CDR2 FQNNGV. This CDR3 is 13 amino acids long. The CDR3 DNA follows: TGTGCCAGCAGCCTCGGACGGAGATATGAGCAGTTCTTC. Residues: CASSLGRRYEQFF.